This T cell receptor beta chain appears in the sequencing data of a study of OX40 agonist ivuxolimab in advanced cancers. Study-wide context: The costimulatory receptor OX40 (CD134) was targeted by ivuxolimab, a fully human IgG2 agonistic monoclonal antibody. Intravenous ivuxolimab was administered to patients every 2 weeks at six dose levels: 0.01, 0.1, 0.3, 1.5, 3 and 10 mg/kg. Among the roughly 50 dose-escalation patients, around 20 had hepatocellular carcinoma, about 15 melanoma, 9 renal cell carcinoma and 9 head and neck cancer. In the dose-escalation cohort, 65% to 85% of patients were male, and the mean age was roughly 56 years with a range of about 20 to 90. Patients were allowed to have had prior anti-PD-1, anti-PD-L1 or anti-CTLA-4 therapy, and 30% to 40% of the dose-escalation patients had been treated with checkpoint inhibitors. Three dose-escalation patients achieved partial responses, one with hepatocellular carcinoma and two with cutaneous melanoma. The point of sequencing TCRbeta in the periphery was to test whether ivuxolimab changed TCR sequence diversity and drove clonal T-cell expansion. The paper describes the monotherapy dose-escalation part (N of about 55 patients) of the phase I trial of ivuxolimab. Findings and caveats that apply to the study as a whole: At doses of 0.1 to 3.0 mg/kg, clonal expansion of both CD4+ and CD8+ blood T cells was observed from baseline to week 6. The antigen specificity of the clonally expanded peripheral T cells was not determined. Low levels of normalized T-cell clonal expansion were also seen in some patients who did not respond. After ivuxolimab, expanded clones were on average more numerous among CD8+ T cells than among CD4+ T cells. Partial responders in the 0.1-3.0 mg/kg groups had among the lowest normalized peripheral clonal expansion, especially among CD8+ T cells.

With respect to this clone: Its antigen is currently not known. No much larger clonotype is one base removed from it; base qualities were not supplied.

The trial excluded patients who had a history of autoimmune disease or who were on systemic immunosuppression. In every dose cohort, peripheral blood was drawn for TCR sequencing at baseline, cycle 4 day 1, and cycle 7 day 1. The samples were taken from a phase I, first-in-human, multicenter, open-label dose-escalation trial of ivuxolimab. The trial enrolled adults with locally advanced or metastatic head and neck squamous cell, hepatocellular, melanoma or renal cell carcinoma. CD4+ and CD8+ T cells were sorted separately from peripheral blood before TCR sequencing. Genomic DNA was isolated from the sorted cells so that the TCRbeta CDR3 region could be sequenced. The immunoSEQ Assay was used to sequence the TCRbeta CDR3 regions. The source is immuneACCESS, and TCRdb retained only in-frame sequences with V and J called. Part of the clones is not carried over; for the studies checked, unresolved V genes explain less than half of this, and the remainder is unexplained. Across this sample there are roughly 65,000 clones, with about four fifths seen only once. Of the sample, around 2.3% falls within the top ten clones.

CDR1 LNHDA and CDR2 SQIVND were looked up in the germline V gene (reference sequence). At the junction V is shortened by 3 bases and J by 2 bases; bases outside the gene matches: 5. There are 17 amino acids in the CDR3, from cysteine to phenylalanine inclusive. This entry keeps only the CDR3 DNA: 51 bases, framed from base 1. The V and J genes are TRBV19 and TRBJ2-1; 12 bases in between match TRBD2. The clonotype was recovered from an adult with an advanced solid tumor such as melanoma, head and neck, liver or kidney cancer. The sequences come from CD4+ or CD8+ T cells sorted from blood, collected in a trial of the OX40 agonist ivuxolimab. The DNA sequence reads TGTGCCAGTAGTATCGCTCTAGCGGGAGGGACCTACAATGAGCAGTTCTTC. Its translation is CASSIALAGGTYNEQFF.